This T cell receptor (beta chain) was recorded in a study of CD8+ T cells in alopecia areata. The germline V and J ends were trimmed by 6 bases and 5 bases, with 7 bases remaining between them. The CDR3 loop spans 11 amino acids. The germline CDR1 and CDR2 sequences are SGHRS and YFSETQ. Both peripheral blood and punch biopsies of lesional scalp skin were obtained from patients who had alopecia areata. Isolated RNA was reverse transcribed into cDNA used as the sequencing template. Data came from immunoSEQ multiplex PCR; TCRdb stores just in-frame clones and leaves some out. Among about 120,000 clones, roughly 50% were seen once, and the ten largest hold under 12%.

Sample: NKG2D-low CD8+ T cells sorted from blood. The chain recombines TRBV5-1 with TRBJ2-3; D unresolved. The clonotype comes from a human donor with alopecia areata. Written as DNA, the CDR3 is TGCGCCAGCAAGTTAGGAGATACGCAGTATTTT. Protein: CASKLGDTQYF.